Sequencing of this T cell receptor beta chain was carried out in a study of blood T cell repertoires in COVID-19. In the study overall: Acute and convalescent COVID-19 samples came from the United States, Italy and Spain. Sample material is recorded as cDNA or gDNA derived from T cells, B-cell-depleted T cells, or PBMCs.

Trimming cost V 2 bases and J 0 bases; bases outside gene matches: 6. This CDR3 has 17 amino acids. The germline V gene encodes CDR1 LNHDA and CDR2 SQIVND (reference sequence). Per the authors' pipeline: Estimation of nucleated cell counts was performed using reference gene primer amplification. Data came from immunoSEQ multiplex PCR; TCRdb stores just in-frame clones and leaves some out. D and trimming come from the DNA, and the V and J calls and clone size come from that table. Among 120,000 to 150,000 clones listed, 80% to 90% were seen once. What was sequenced was peripheral blood. This TCR derives from a human donor with acute or convalescent COVID-19. The donor label of this sample is uncertain. The V gene is TRBV19, the J gene TRBJ1-1; 10 bases map to TRBD1. CDR3 sequence: CASSIMGQGSLNTEAFF. CDR3 bases: TGTGCCAGTAGTATAATGGGACAGGGGAGTTTGAACACTGAAGCTTTCTTT. The entire variable domain, with the rest obtained from reference TRBV19 and TRBJ1-1, is as follows: DGGITQSPKYLFRKEGQNVTLSCEQNLNHDAMYWYRQDPGQGLRLIYYSQIVNDFQKGDIAEGYSVSREKKESFPLTVTSAQKNPTAFYLCASSIMGQGSLNTEAFFGQGTRLTVV.